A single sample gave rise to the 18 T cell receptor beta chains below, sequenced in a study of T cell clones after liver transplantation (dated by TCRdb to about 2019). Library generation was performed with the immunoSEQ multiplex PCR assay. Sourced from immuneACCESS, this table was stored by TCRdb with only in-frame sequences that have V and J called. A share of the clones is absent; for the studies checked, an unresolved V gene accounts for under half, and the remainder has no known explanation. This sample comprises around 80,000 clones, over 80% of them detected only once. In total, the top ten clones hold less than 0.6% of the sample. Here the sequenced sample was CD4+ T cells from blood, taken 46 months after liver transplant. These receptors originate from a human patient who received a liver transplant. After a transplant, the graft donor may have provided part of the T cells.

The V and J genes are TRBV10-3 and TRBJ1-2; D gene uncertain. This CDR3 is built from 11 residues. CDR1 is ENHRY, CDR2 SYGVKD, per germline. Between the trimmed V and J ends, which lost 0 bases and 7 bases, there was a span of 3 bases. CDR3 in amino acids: CAISESIGYTF. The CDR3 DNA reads TGTGCCATCAGTGAGTCGATTGGCTACACCTTC.

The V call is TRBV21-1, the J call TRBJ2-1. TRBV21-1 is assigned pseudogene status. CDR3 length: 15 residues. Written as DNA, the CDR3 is TGTGCCAGCAGCAAAGGGAAGGACCACAAGGGTGAGCAGTTCTTC. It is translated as CASSKGKDHKGEQFF.

The CDR3 sequence is CASSFNRVGAGELFF. The DNA for the CDR3 is TGTGCCAGCAGTTTCAACAGGGTGGGGGCCGGGGAGCTGTTTTTT. The chain links TRBV27 to TRBJ2-2; D is perhaps TRBD1 (6 bases). Germline CDR1 is MNHEY and CDR2 is SMNVEV (reference sequence). With 3 bases removed from V and 6 bases from J, the gap between germline ends came to 14 bases. The CDR3 length is 15 residues.

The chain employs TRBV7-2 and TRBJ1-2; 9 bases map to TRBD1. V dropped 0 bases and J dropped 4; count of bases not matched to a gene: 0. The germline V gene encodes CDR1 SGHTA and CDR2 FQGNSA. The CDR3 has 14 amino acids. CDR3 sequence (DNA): TGTGCCAGCAGCTTAGCACAGGGGGCCTATGGCTACACCTTC. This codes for CASSLAQGAYGYTF.

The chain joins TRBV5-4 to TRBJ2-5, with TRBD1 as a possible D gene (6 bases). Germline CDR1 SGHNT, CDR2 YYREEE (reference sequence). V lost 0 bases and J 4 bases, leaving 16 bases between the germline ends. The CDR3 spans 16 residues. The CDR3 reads CASSLARGSRIETQYF. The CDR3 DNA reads TGTGCCAGCAGCTTGGCAAGGGGGAGTAGAATAGAGACCCAGTACTTC.

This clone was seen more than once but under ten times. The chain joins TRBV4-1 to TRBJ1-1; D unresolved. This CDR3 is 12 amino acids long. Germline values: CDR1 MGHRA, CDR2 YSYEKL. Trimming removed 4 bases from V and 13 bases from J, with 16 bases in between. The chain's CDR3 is CASSRPGSMVFF. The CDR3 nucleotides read TGCGCCAGCAGCCGGCCGGGCTCTATGGTTTTCTTT.

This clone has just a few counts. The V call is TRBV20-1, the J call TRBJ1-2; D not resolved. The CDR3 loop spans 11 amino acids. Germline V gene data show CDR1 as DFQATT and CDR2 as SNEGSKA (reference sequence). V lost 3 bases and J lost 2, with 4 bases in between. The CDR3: CSASYNYGYTF. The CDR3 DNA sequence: TGCAGTGCTAGTTACAACTATGGCTACACCTTC.

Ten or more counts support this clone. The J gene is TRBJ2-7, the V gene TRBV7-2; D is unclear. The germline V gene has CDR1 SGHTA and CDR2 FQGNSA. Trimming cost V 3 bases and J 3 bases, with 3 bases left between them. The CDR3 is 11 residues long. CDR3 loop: CASSFYYEQYF. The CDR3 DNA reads TGTGCCAGCAGCTTCTACTACGAGCAGTACTTC. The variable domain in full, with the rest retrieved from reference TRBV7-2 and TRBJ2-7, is GAGVSQSPSNKVTEKGKDVELRCDPISGHTALYWYRQSLGQGLEFLIYFQGNSAPDKSGLPSDRFSAERTGGSVSTLTIQRTQQEDSAVYLCASSFYYEQYFGPGTRLTVT.

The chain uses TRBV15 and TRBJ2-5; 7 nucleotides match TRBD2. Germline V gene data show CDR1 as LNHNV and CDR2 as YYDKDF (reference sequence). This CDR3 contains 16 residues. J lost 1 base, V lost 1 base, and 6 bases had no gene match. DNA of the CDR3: TGTGCCACCAGCAGAGTAGGGACTACATTCCAAGAGACCCAGTACTTC. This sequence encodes CATSRVGTTFQETQYF.

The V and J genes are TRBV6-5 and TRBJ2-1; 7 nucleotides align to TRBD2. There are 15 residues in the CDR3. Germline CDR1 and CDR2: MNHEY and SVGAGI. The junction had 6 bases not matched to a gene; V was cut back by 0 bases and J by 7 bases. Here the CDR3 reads CASSYSWMGGNEQFF. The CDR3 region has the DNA TGTGCCAGCAGTTACTCCTGGATGGGGGGGAATGAGCAGTTCTTC.

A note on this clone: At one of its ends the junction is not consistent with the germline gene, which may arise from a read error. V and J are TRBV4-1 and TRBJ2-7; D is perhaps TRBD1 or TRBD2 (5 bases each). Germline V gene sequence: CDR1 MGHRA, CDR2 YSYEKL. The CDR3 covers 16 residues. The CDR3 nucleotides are TGCGCCAGCAGCAAAGAAACCGGGACGGGCTTTTACGAGCAGTACTTC. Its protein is CASSKETGTGFYEQYF.

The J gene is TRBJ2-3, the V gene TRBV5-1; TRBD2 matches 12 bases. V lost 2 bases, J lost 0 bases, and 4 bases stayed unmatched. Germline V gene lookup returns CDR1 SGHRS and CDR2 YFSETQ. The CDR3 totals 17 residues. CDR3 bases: TGCGCCAGCAGCTTAGATCTAGCGGGAGGGAGCACAGATACGCAGTATTTT. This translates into CASSLDLAGGSTDTQYF.

The CDR3 region has the DNA TGTGCCAGCTCGAACAGGGGGGGGGATGGCTACACCTTC. Translation gives CASSNRGGDGYTF. V is TRBV5-4 and J is TRBJ1-2; 8 nucleotides agree with TRBD1. This CDR3 is 13 amino acids long. J gave up 6 bases and V 7 bases, and 8 bases lay outside the gene matches. In germline, CDR1 is SGHNT, CDR2 YYREEE (reference sequence).

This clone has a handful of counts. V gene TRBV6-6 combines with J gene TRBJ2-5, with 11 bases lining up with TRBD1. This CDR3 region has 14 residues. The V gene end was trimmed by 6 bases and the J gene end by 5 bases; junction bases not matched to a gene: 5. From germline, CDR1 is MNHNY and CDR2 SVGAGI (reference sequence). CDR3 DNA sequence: TGTGCCAGCAGGGGGACAGGGGGGAGGGAGACCCAGTACTTC. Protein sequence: CASRGTGGRETQYF.

This chain's CDR3 is CASSRDFRGSYEQYF. CDR3 nucleotides: TGTGCCAGTAGTAGGGACTTCCGAGGGTCCTACGAGCAGTACTTC. The chain carries TRBV19 and TRBJ2-7, with a weak D call TRBD2 (6 bases). Trimming took 4 bases from V and 1 from J, leaving 14 bases between them. The CDR3 length is 15 residues. The germline V gene encodes CDR1 LNHDA and CDR2 SQIVND (reference sequence). Complete variable domain (other parts from reference TRBV19 and TRBJ2-7): DGGITQSPKYLFRKEGQNVTLSCEQNLNHDAMYWYRQDPGQGLRLIYYSQIVNDFQKGDIAEGYSVSREKKESFPLTVTSAQKNPTAFYLCASSRDFRGSYEQYFGPGTRLTVT.

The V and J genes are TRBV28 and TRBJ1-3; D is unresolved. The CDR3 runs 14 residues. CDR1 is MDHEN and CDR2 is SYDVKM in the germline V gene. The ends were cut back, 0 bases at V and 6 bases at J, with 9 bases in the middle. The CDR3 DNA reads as TGTGCCAGCAGTTTATGGGCCGATTCAAACACCATATATTTT. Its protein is CASSLWADSNTIYF.

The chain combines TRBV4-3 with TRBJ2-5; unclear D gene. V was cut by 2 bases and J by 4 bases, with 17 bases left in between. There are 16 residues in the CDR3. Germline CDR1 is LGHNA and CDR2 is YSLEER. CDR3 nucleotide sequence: TGCGCCAGCAGCCAATCTCCCCTCTGGGTAGGAGAGACCCAGTACTTC. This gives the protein CASSQSPLWVGETQYF.

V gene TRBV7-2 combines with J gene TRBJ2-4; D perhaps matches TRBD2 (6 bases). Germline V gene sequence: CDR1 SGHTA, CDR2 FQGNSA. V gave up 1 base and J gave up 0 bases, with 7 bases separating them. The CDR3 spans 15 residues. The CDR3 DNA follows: TGTGCCAGCAGCTTAGGGGGGGTAGCCAAAAACATTCAGTACTTC. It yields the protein CASSLGGVAKNIQYF. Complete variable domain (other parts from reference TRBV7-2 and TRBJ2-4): GAGVSQSPSNKVTEKGKDVELRCDPISGHTALYWYRQSLGQGLEFLIYFQGNSAPDKSGLPSDRFSAERTGGSVSTLTIQRTQQEDSAVYLCASSLGGVAKNIQYFGAGTRLSVL.